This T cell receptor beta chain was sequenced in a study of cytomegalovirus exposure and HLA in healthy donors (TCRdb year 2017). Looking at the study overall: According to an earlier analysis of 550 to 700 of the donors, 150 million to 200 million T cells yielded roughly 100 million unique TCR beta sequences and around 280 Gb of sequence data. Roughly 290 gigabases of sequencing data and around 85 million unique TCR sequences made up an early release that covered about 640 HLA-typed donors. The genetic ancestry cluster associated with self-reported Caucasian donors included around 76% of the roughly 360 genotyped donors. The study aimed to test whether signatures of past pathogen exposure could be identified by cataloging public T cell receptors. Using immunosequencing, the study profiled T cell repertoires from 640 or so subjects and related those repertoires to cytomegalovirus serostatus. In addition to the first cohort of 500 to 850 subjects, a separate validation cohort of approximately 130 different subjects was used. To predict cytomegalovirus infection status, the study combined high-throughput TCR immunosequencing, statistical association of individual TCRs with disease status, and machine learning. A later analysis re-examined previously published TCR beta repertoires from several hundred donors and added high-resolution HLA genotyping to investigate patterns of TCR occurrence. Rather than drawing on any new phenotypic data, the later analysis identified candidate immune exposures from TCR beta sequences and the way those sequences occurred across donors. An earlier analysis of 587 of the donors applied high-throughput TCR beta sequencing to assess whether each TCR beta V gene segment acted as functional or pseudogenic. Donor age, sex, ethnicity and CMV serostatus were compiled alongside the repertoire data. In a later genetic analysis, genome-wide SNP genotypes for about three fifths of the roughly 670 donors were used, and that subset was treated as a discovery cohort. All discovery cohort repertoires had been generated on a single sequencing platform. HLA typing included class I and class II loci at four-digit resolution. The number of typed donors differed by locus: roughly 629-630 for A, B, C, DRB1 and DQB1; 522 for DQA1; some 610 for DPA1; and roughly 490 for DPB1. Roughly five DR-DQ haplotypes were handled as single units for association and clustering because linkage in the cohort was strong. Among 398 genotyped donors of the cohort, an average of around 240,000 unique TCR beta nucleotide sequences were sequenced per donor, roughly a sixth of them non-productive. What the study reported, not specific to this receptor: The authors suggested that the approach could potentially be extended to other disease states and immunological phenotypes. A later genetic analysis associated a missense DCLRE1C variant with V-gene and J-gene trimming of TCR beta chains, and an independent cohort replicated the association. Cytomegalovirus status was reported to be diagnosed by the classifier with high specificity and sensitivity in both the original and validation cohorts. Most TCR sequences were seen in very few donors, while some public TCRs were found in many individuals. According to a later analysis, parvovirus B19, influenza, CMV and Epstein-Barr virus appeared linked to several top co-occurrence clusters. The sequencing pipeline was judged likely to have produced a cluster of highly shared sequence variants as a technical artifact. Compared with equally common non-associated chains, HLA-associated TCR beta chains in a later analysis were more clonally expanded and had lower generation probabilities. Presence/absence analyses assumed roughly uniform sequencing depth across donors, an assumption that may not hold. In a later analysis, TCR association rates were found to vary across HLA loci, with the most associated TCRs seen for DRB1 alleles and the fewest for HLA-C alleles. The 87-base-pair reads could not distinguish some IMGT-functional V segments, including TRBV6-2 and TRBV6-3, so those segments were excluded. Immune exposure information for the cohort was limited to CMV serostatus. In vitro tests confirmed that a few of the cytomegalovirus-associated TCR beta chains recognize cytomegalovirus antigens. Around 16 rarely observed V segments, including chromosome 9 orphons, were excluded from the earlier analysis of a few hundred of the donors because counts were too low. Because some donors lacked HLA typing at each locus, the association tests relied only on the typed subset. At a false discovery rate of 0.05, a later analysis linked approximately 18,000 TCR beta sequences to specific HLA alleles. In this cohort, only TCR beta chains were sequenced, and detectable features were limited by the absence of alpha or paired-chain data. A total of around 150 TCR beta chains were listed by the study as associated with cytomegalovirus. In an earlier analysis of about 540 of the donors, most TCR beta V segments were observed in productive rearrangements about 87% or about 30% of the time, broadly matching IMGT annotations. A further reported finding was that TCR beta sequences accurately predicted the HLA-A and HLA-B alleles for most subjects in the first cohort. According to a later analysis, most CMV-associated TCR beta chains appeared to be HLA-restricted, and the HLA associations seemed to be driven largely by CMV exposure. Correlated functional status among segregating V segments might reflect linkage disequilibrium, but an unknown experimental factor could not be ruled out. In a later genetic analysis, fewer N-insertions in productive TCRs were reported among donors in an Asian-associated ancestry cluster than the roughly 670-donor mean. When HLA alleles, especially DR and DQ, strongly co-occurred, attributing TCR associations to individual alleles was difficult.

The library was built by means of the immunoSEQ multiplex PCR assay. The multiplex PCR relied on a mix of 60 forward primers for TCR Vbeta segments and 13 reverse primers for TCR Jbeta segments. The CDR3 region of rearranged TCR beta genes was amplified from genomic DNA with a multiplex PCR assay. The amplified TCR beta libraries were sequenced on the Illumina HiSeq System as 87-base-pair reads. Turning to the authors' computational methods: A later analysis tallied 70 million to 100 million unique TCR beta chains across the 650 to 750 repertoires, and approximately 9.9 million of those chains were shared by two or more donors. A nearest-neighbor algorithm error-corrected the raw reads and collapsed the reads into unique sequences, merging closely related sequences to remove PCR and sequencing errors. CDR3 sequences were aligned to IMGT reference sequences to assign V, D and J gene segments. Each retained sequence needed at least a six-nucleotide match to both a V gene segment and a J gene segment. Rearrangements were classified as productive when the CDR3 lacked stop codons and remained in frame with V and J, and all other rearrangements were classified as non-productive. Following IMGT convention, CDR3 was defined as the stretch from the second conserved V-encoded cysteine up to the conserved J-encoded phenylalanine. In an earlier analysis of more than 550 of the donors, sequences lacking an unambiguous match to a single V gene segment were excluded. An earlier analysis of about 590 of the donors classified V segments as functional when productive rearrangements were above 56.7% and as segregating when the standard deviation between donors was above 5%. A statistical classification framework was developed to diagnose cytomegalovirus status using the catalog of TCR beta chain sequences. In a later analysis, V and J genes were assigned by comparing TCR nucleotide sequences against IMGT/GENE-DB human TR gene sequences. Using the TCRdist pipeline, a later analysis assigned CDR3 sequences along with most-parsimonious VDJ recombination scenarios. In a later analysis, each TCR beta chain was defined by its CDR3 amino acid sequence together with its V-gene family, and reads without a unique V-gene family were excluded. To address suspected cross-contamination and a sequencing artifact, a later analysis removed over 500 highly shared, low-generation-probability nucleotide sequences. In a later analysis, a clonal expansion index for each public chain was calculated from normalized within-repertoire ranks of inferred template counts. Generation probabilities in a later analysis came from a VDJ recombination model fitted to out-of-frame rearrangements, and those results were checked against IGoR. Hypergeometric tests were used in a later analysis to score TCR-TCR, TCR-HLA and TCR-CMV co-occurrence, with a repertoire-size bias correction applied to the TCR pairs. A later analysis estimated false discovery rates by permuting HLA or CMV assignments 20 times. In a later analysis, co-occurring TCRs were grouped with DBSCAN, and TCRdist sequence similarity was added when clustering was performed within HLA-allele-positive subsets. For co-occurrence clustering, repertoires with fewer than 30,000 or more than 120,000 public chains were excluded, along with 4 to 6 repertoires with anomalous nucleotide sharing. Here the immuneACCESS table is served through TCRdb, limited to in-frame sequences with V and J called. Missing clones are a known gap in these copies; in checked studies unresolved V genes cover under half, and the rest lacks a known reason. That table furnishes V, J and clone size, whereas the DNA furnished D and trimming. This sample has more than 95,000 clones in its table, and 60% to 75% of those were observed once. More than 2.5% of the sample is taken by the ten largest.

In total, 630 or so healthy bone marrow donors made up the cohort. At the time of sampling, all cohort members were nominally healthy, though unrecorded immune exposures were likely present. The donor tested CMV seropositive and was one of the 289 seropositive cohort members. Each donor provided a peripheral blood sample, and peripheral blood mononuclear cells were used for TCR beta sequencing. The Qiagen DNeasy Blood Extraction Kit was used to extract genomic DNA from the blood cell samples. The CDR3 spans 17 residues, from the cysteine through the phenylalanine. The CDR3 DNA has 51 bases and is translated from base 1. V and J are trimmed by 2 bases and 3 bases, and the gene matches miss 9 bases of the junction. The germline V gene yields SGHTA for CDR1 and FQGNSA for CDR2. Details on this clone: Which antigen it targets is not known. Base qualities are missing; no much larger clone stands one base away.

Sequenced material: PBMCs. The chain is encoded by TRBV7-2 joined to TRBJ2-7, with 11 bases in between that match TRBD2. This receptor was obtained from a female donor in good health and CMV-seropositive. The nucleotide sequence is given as TGTGCCAGCAGCTTAACATCTAACCTAGCGGGAGGCTACGAGCAGTACTTC. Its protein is CASSLTSNLAGGYEQYF.